The TCR beta chain described here comes from a study of cytomegalovirus exposure and HLA in healthy donors. Points from the study as a whole: Sequences of the TCR beta chain were said to predict the HLA-A and HLA-B alleles of most subjects accurately. Clonal expansion, a later analysis showed, was greater in HLA-associated TCR beta chains than in equally common others.

Losses at the gene ends were 3 bases for V and 7 bases for J; bases not matched to a gene: 5. The CDR3 contains 13 residues. CDR1 is WSHSY, CDR2 SAAADI, per germline. Turning to this clone: Antigen unknown.

PCR was performed using 60 Vbeta and 13 Jbeta primers. The repertoire was sequenced with immunoSEQ multiplex PCR; TCRdb's copy has only in-frame clones and lacks some. The sample lists about 180,000 clones, about 80% occurring once. The chain combines TRBV10-2 with TRBJ1-2, with 7 positions matching TRBD1. Specimen: PBMCs. The receptor was isolated from a woman aged 25-40 years in good health and CMV-seronegative. Here the CDR3 DNA reads TGCGCCAGCAGTGACGGGACAGTTGGTGGCTACACCTTC. Protein sequence: CASSDGTVGGYTF.